This is a list of T cell receptor beta chains from one sample in a study of early T cells in non-severe SARS-CoV-2 infection. One entry per CDR3 protein results from TCRdb running MiXCR on the 5' RACE reads. Of roughly 51,000 distinct CDR3 sequences in the sample, about 9.8% were seen once. Specimen: whole blood. The source is an adult who was a healthcare worker with PCR-confirmed SARS-CoV-2 infection or an uninfected control (not recorded which). Each CDR3 is given with its conserved first and last residue. D genes are given only for firm matches. Clone size is shown for a subset of rows, as once, few, many or a class of expanded clone.

>NA|TRBJ2-5|TRBV5-4|many
TGTGCCAGCAGCTTGGCGGGTTTTTCCACCCAAGAGACCCAGTACTTT
CASSLAGFSTQETQYF
>NA|TRBJ1-6|TRBV30|NA
TGTGCCTGGCGTCCCGGGACGGTGTATAATTCACCCCTCCACTTT
CAWRPGTVYNSPLHF
>TRBD2|TRBJ2-2|TRBV5-4|many
TGTGCCAGCAGCTCACCGACTAGCGTGTTTAGCGGGGAGCTGTTTTTT
CASSSPTSVFSGELFF
>TRBD1|TRBJ2-3|TRBV5-1|many
TGCGCCAGCAGCCCGGACAGGTTCAGCACAGATACGCAGTATTTT
CASSPDRFSTDTQYF
>NA|TRBJ1-1|TRBV10-2|NA
TGCGCCAGCACCCGATCGGAGGGTTCTGAAGCTTTCTTT
CASTRSEGSEAFF
>NA|TRBJ1-4|TRBV11-2|few
TGTGCCAGCAGCTTAATTTCGGGCCAGATCGGGGAAAAACTGTTTTTT
CASSLISGQIGEKLFF
>NA|TRBJ1-5|TRBV6-6|NA
TGTGCCAGCAAGGCCCCGGATCAGCCCCAGCATTTT
CASKAPDQPQHF
>NA|TRBJ1-5|TRBV27|NA
TGTGCCAGCAGTTTATATTGGACAGTTAGCAATCAGCCCCAGCATTTT
CASSLYWTVSNQPQHF
>NA|TRBJ2-5|TRBV24-1|NA
TGTGCCACCAGTGATGGGGCCCAAGAGACCCAGTACTTC
CATSDGAQETQYF
>TRBD1|TRBJ2-1|TRBV12-5|NA
TGTGCTAGTGGCCCCGACTTTGCCACGGACAGGGGGCTTGGTGAGCAGTTCTTC
CASGPDFATDRGLGEQFF
>TRBD2|TRBJ2-1|TRBV12-3/TRBV12-4|NA
TGTGCCAGCAGTCCGCGGGCTAGCGGGAGGGACAATGAGCAGTTCTTC
CASSPRASGRDNEQFF
>NA|TRBJ1-1|TRBV7-9|few
TGTGCCAGCAGCCGCGGGACCTTGCACACTGAAGCTTTCTTT
CASSRGTLHTEAFF
>TRBD2|TRBJ2-1|TRBV7-9|many
TGTGCCAGCAGTTCCGGACTAGCGGGACCCAATGAGCAGTTCTTC
CASSSGLAGPNEQFF
>NA|TRBJ2-1|TRBV20-1|many
TGCAGTGCTACCCCTGGGCAGGGTCTGCTCGAGGGTGAGCAGTTCTTC
CSATPGQGLLEGEQFF